The entry below gives a single TCR beta chain sequence along with its context. The junction shows a germline mismatch at one end, possibly a read error. Primers included in the PCR were 60 Vbeta and 13 Jbeta primers. The repertoire was sequenced with immunoSEQ multiplex PCR; TCRdb's copy has only in-frame clones and lacks some. The sample lists approximately 74,000 clones; about two thirds were seen once. This sample was included in a study of cytomegalovirus exposure and HLA in healthy donors. CDR3 size: 16 residues. In germline, CDR1 is LGHNA, CDR2 YNFKEQ. The chain joins TRBV4-2 to TRBJ2-2; the match to TRBD2 covers 7 bases. The TCR sequence derives from a man aged 25-40 years in good health and CMV-seropositive. The sample consisted of PBMCs. Here the CDR3 reads CASSPPRRGNAGELFF. The CDR3 DNA sequence: TGTGCCAGCAGCCCTCCGAGGCGGGGGAACGCCGGGGAGCTGTTTTTT.